This T cell receptor beta chain stems from a study of shared clonotypes between healthy human individuals. The test was conducted at deep level. Using immunoSEQ multiplex PCR, the repertoire was profiled, and TCRdb retains in-frame clones only, with some absent. This table holds fewer than 850,000 clones, more than 70% found once. CDR3 length: 14 residues. CDR1 is SNHLY, CDR2 FYNNEI, per germline. Trimming removed 4 bases at V and 1 base at J, with 11 bases between. The receptor was isolated from a woman under 40 in good health. The sample was memory CD4+ T cells sorted from blood. Sample subset: CD45RA-negative fraction. V gene TRBV2 combines with J gene TRBJ2-7; maybe TRBD2 (6 bases). The CDR3 nucleotides read TGTGCCAGCAGTGCCGGGACTCTTTCCTACGAGCAGTACTTC. Translation: CASSAGTLSYEQYF.